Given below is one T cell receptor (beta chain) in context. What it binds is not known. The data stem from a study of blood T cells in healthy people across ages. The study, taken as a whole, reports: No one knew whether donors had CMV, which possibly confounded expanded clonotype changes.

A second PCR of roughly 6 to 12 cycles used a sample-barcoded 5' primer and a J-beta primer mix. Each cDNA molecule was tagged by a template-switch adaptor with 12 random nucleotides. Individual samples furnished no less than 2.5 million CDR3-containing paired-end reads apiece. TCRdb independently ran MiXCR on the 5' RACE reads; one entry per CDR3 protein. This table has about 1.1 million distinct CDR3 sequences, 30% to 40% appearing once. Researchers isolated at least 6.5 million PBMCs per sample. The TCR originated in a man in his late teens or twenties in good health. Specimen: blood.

In DNA, the CDR3 is TGTGCCTGGAGTGTAGAGGACCCGGCGTTCTACGAGCAGTACTTC. Protein: CAWSVEDPAFYEQYF. The chain recombines TRBV30 with TRBJ2-4; D gene uncertain. The DNA end lines up better with TRBJ2-7; the J call may be wrong. CDR1 and CDR2 (germline): GTSNPN, SVGIG (reference sequence). The CDR3 has 15 amino acids.